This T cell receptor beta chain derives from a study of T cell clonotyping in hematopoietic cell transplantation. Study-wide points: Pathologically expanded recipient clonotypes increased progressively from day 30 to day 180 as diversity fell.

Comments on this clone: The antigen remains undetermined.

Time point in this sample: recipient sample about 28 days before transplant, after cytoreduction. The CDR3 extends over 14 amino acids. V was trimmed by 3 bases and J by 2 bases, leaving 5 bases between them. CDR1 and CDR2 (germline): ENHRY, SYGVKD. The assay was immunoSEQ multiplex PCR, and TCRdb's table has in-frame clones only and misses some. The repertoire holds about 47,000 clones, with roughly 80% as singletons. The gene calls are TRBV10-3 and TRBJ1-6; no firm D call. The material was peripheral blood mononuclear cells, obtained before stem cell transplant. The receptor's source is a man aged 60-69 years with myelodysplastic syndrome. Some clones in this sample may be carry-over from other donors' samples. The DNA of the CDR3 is TGTGCCATCAGTGACGGACCCTATAATTCACCCCTCCACTTT. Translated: CAISDGPYNSPLHF.